The present entry profiles one T cell receptor beta chain with its context. What antigen it recognizes has not been identified. Base qualities are not at hand, and no much larger clone is one base apart. This specimen belongs to a study of shared clonotypes between healthy human individuals (dated by TCRdb to about 2020). As for the study more broadly: Two women and a few men aged 18 to 49 years were included in the cohort. For each donor, CD4 naive and CD4 memory were each run on three plates, CD8 naive on two plates, and CD8 memory on one plate. Blood TCR repertoires of a handful of healthy adults were deeply sequenced to estimate repertoire size and the extent of clonotype sharing between individuals. Different laboratories and diverse techniques were used to prepare libraries and sequence TCR repertoires, to increase sequencing depth and limit assay-specific biases. Each donor's leukapheresis produced roughly between about 0.85 and 10 billion PBMCs. What the authors observed across the whole study: The small number of donors limited the genetic and exposure-history diversity represented. Higher generation probabilities were observed for clonotypes shared by all four sorted-subset donors than for non-shared clonotypes. Sampling was limited to blood, and TCR repertoires in tissue likely differ from TCR repertoires in blood. Naive subsets generally had larger estimated clonotype richness than memory subsets. Across a handful of donors, approximately 5% of naive CD4, 3.5% of naive CD8, under 2.5% of memory CD4, and around 0.4% of memory CD8 clonotypes were shared. Pairwise subsampling led to the expectation that sequencing depth would affect the degree of clonotype sharing among donors. Even with the large sequencing depth, rarefaction of the sorted-subset datasets indicated that sequencing was incomplete.

The donors were healthy, HIV-negative adults with no recently reported acute infections or vaccinations. Every donor was a Caucasian adult residing in Nashville, Tennessee, USA. Magnetic negative selection was used to enrich CD4+ T cells, after which naive cells were positively selected on CD45RA and the negative fraction became the memory subset. Blood was collected by leukapheresis, and PBMCs were isolated by Ficoll-Histopaque density gradient centrifugation and then cryopreserved in liquid nitrogen vapor phase. Analytical flow cytometry was used to check the purity and quantity of each magnetically sorted T cell population. From each sorted fraction, genomic DNA was isolated and quantified by UV absorbance on a Nanodrop 2000c. TCR CDR3 regions were amplified from genomic DNA by multiplex PCR using the deep immunoSEQ assay. For each cell subset, the extracted genomic DNA was distributed evenly across all wells of several immunoSEQ 96-well plates, and each plate served as one replicate. Each replicate PCR for sorted subsets received about 210 ng genomic DNA, equal to about 30,000 T cell genomes. Purified libraries were quantified with a Qubit 3.0 fluorometer, sized on a Bioanalyzer 2100, and re-quantified with the KAPA Library Quantification kit. Each immunoSEQ 96-well plate was sequenced on its own single-read 150-cycle Illumina NextSeq 550 flow cell. In the source study's methods: Because the immunoSEQ output included only junctional sequences and no quality scores, the filtering could not be the same as the filtering used for full-length reads. Sequences were annotated with PyIR, a Python wrapper for IgBLAST v1.9, and V/J genes and CDR3 were assigned using IMGT germline references. Reads were removed for weak V/J assignments (E-value above 1e-6), missing CDR3, stop codons, out-of-frame junctions, or ambiguous translated residues. V3J clonotypes were defined by identical inferred V gene, J gene, and CDR3 amino acid sequence. The percentage overlap between two repertoires was calculated by dividing the number of shared unique clonotypes by the size of the smaller repertoire. RTK rarefaction, the Chao1 estimator, and Recon v2.1 estimates of unobserved clonotypes were used to assess repertoire richness. OLGA was used to compute generation probabilities for all TCRbeta clonotypes that the gDNA method yielded from several donors. TCRdb stores this immuneACCESS table with in-frame sequences only. Part of the clones is absent; in the studies checked, under half of the shortfall reflects unresolved V genes, and no reason is known for the rest. V, J and clone size were drawn from that table, and D and trimming were deduced from the DNA. For this sample there are over a million clones; roughly 96% appear just once. Over 1% of the sample rests with the top ten.

V and J lose 6 bases and 8 bases, and a span of 17 bases separates them. The CDR3, cysteine through phenylalanine, is 14 amino acids long. Solely the CDR3 DNA is kept, with 42 bases framed from the first base. For CDR1 and CDR2, the germline V gene lists MNHNS and SASEGT. The TCR sequence derives from a man younger than 45 in good health. Sequencing input: naive CD4+ T cells sorted from blood. The cell subset or site label corresponds to: CD45RA+ positively selected. The chain is assembled from TRBV6-1 and TRBJ2-1; the D region may be TRBD1 or TRBD2, each matching 5 bases equally. DNA sequence: TGTGCCAGCAGGACCTCCGGGGCCGGCGATGAGCAGTTCTTC. Its protein product is CASRTSGAGDEQFF.